A selection of T cell receptor delta chains follows, all from one sample in a study of gamma-delta chains in newborns, infants, children. TCRdb re-called the reads using CATT. The sample lists 3,300 or so delta-chain clones, about 0.6% occurring once. Sample: blood. These TCRs come from a child who was a newborn, infant or young child, either healthy, febrile or measles-vaccinated (not recorded which). Both conserved end residues are part of each CDR3. Fields, in order: D gene, J gene, clone size, V gene, CDR3 protein, CDR3 DNA. A D gene is named only where the DNA matches it firmly. Clone sizes are given selectively: once, few, many, or a class where the clone is expanded.

d_call: TRDD3; j_call: TRDJ3; clone_size: -; v_call: TRDV2; cdr3_aa: CACDRLGTGSWDTRQMFF; cdr3_nt: TGTGCCTGTGACAGACTGGGGACCGGCTCCTGGGACACCCGACAGATGTTTTTC
d_call: TRDD3; j_call: TRDJ3; clone_size: medium-sized; v_call: TRDV2; cdr3_aa: CACDLTGGPSSWDTRQMFF; cdr3_nt: TGTGCCTGTGATCTTACTGGGGGTCCTAGCTCCTGGGACACCCGACAGATGTTTTTC
d_call: TRDD3; j_call: TRDJ2; clone_size: medium-sized; v_call: TRDV3; cdr3_aa: CALNNWGPRLTAQLFF; cdr3_nt: TGTGCCTTAAATAACTGGGGGCCTCGTTTGACAGCACAACTCTTCTTT
d_call: -; j_call: TRDJ3; clone_size: few; v_call: TRDV1; cdr3_aa: CALGVPYSWDTRQMFF; cdr3_nt: TGTGCTCTTGGGGTCCCGTACTCCTGGGACACCCGACAGATGTTTTTC
d_call: -; j_call: TRDJ3; clone_size: medium-sized; v_call: TRDV2; cdr3_aa: CACDTLGTSSWDTRQMFF; cdr3_nt: TGTGCCTGTGACACCTTGGGGACCAGCTCCTGGGACACCCGACAGATGTTTTTC
d_call: -; j_call: TRDJ3; clone_size: -; v_call: TRDV2; cdr3_aa: CACDPLGASSWDTRQMFF; cdr3_nt: TGTGCCTGTGACCCCCTTGGGGCAAGCTCCTGGGACACCCGACAGATGTTTTTC
d_call: -; j_call: TRDJ2; clone_size: medium-sized; v_call: TRDV1; cdr3_aa: CALGERLPTGGCPLTAQLFF; cdr3_nt: TGTGCTCTTGGGGAACGCCTTCCTACTGGGGGATGCCCTTTGACAGCACAACTCTTCTTT
d_call: TRDD3; j_call: TRDJ3; clone_size: -; v_call: TRDV2; cdr3_aa: CACGILGDWRDTRQMFF; cdr3_nt: TGTGCCTGTGGCATACTGGGGGATTGGAGGGACACCCGGCAGATGTTTTTC
d_call: TRDD3; j_call: TRDJ3; clone_size: large; v_call: TRDV2; cdr3_aa: CACDTVLGDISWDTRQMFF; cdr3_nt: TGTGCCTGTGACACCGTACTGGGGGATATCTCCTGGGACACCCGACAGATGTTTTTC
d_call: TRDD3; j_call: TRDJ3; clone_size: medium-sized; v_call: TRDV2; cdr3_aa: CACDTGGYGAWDTRQMFF; cdr3_nt: TGTGCCTGTGACACCGGGGGATACGGGGCCTGGGACACCCGACAGATGTTTTTC
d_call: TRDD3; j_call: TRDJ1; clone_size: -; v_call: TRDV1; cdr3_aa: CALGEYWGIPYTDKLIF; cdr3_nt: TGTGCTCTTGGGGAGTACTGGGGGATTCCCTACACCGATAAACTCATCTTT
d_call: TRDD3; j_call: TRDJ2; clone_size: large; v_call: TRDV2; cdr3_aa: CACDTVGIRGTAQLFF; cdr3_nt: TGTGCCTGTGACACCGTGGGGATACGCGGGACAGCACAACTCTTCTTT
d_call: -; j_call: TRDJ3; clone_size: large; v_call: TRDV2; cdr3_aa: CACDTAGTLSWDTRQMFF; cdr3_nt: TGTGCCTGTGACACGGCTGGGACCCTTTCCTGGGACACCCGACAGATGTTTTTC
d_call: TRDD3; j_call: TRDJ3; clone_size: large; v_call: TRDV2; cdr3_aa: CACDKVLGDTRSWDTRQMFF; cdr3_nt: TGTGCCTGTGACAAAGTACTGGGGGATACGCGCTCCTGGGACACCCGACAGATGTTTTTC
d_call: TRDD3; j_call: TRDJ1; clone_size: large; v_call: TRDV2; cdr3_aa: CACDPYWGIPTDKLIF; cdr3_nt: TGTGCCTGTGACCCGTACTGGGGGATACCCACCGATAAACTCATCTTT
d_call: TRDD3; j_call: TRDJ3; clone_size: large; v_call: TRDV2; cdr3_aa: CACDILGESSWDTRQMFF; cdr3_nt: TGTGCCTGTGACATACTGGGGGAGAGCTCCTGGGACACCCGACAGATGTTTTTC
d_call: TRDD3; j_call: TRDJ3; clone_size: -; v_call: TRDV2; cdr3_aa: CACDTVWDTWDTRQTFF; cdr3_nt: TGTGCCTGTGACACCGTGTGGGATACCTGGGACACCCGGCAGACGTTTTTC
d_call: TRDD3; j_call: TRDJ2; clone_size: large; v_call: TRDV2; cdr3_aa: CACDTITGGYGAAQLFF; cdr3_nt: TGTGCCTGTGACACTATCACTGGGGGATACGGGGCAGCACAACTCTTCTTT
d_call: TRDD3; j_call: TRDJ2; clone_size: -; v_call: TRDV1; cdr3_aa: CALGEGGYVTAQLFF; cdr3_nt: TGTGCTCTTGGGGAAGGGGGATACGTGACAGCACAACTCTTCTTT
d_call: TRDD3; j_call: TRDJ3; clone_size: large; v_call: TRDV2; cdr3_aa: CACDKILGDTWDTRQMFF; cdr3_nt: TGTGCCTGTGACAAAATACTGGGGGATACCTGGGACACCCGACAGATGTTTTTC
d_call: TRDD3; j_call: TRDJ3; clone_size: -; v_call: TRDV2; cdr3_aa: CACDTAVLGALPWDTRQMFF; cdr3_nt: TGTGCCTGTGATACCGCGGTACTGGGGGCCCTCCCCTGGGACACCCGGCAGATGTTTTTC
d_call: TRDD3; j_call: TRDJ1; clone_size: -; v_call: TRDV1; cdr3_aa: CALGEQTEVSPGDTTRYTDKLIF; cdr3_nt: TGTGCTCTTGGGGAGCAGACCGAGGTTTCCCCGGGGGATACCACGCGTTACACCGATAAACTCATCTTT
d_call: TRDD3; j_call: TRDJ3; clone_size: few; v_call: TRDV2; cdr3_aa: CACDPLGDKSSWDTRQMFF; cdr3_nt: TGCGCCTGCGACCCACTGGGGGATAAGAGCTCCTGGGACACCCGACAGATGTTTTTC
d_call: TRDD3; j_call: TRDJ2; clone_size: large; v_call: TRDV2; cdr3_aa: CACDTLGDMTAQLFF; cdr3_nt: TGTGCCTGTGACACACTGGGGGATATGACAGCACAACTCTTCTTT
d_call: TRDD3; j_call: TRDJ3; clone_size: large; v_call: TRDV2; cdr3_aa: CACDTVLGSSWDTRQMFF; cdr3_nt: TGTGCCTGTGACACCGTACTGGGGAGCTCCTGGGACACCCGACAGATGTTTTTC
d_call: -; j_call: TRDJ1; clone_size: large; v_call: TRDV2; cdr3_aa: CACDTADTRDPGTDKLIF; cdr3_nt: TGTGCCTGTGACACAGCCGACACCCGGGACCCGGGGACCGATAAACTCATCTTT
d_call: TRDD3; j_call: TRDJ3; clone_size: large; v_call: TRDV2; cdr3_aa: CACDVLGDWDTRQMFF; cdr3_nt: TGTGCCTGTGACGTACTGGGGGATTGGGACACCCGACAGATGTTTTTC
d_call: -; j_call: TRDJ1; clone_size: few; v_call: TRDV3; cdr3_aa: CAFRVFLRGVPLYTDKLIF; cdr3_nt: TGTGCCTTTAGGGTGTTTCTACGCGGGGTCCCACTTTACACCGACAAACTCATCTTT
d_call: TRDD3; j_call: TRDJ3; clone_size: many; v_call: TRDV1; cdr3_aa: CALGEPLRLFQLGDRSSWDTRQMFF; cdr3_nt: TGTGCTCTTGGGGAACCCCTACGTCTATTCCAGCTGGGGGATAGGAGCTCCTGGGACACCCGACAGATGTTTTTC
d_call: TRDD3; j_call: TRDJ2; clone_size: large; v_call: TRDV2; cdr3_aa: CACDTVLGDLTAQLFF; cdr3_nt: TGTGCCTGTGACACGGTCCTGGGGGATCTGACAGCACAACTCTTCTTT
d_call: TRDD3; j_call: TRDJ3; clone_size: -; v_call: TRDV2; cdr3_aa: CACDDTGGVSWDTRQMFF; cdr3_nt: TGTGCCTGTGACGATACTGGGGGCGTTTCCTGGGACACCCGACAGATGTTTTTC
d_call: -; j_call: TRDJ2; clone_size: large; v_call: TRAV29/DV5; cdr3_aa: CAASAGDPILTAQLFF; cdr3_nt: TGTGCAGCAAGCGCGGGGGACCCCATTTTGACAGCACAACTCTTCTTT
d_call: TRDD3; j_call: TRDJ2; clone_size: large; v_call: TRDV2; cdr3_aa: CACDILGDLTAQLFF; cdr3_nt: TGTGCCTGTGACATACTGGGGGATTTGACAGCACAACTCTTCTTT
d_call: TRDD3; j_call: TRDJ3; clone_size: large; v_call: TRDV2; cdr3_aa: CACDTLGGYPSSWDTRQMFF; cdr3_nt: TGTGCCTGTGACACGCTCGGGGGATACCCGAGCTCCTGGGACACCCGACAGATGTTTTTC
d_call: -; j_call: TRDJ2; clone_size: medium-sized; v_call: TRDV1; cdr3_aa: CALREPNFLPGIRVLTAQLFF; cdr3_nt: TGTGCTCTTAGGGAACCTAACTTCCTACCGGGGATACGGGTTTTGACAGCACAACTCTTCTTT
d_call: TRDD3; j_call: TRDJ3; clone_size: large; v_call: TRDV2; cdr3_aa: CACDPVLGDTRISWDTRQMFF; cdr3_nt: TGTGCCTGTGACCCCGTACTGGGGGATACCCGCATCTCCTGGGACACCCGACAGATGTTTTTC
d_call: -; j_call: TRDJ3; clone_size: few; v_call: TRDV2; cdr3_aa: CACDTVLGSWVTRQTFF; cdr3_nt: TGTGCCTGTGACACCGTACTGGGTTCCTGGGTCACCCGACAGACGTTTTTC
d_call: TRDD3; j_call: TRDJ3; clone_size: few; v_call: TRDV2; cdr3_aa: CACDTVLRDTRSWDTRQMFF; cdr3_nt: TGTGCCTGTGACACCGTACTGAGGGATACGCGCTCCTGGGACACCCGACAGATGTTTTTC
d_call: TRDD3; j_call: TRDJ3; clone_size: few; v_call: TRDV2; cdr3_aa: CACDILGDARSWGTRQMFF; cdr3_nt: TGTGCCTGTGACATACTGGGGGATGCGCGCTCCTGGGGCACCCGACAGATGTTTTTC